This T cell receptor beta chain was observed in a study of Ad26.COV2.S vaccination and SARS-CoV-2 variants (dated by TCRdb to about 2021). Background for the entire study: Donors in the vaccine arm were drawn from COV1001, a multicentre, randomized, double-blind, placebo-controlled phase I-IIa trial testing Ad26.COV2.S in healthy adults. Dosing of Ad26.COV2.S was intramuscular, at either 5x10^10 or 1x10^11 viral particles, delivered as one shot or as two shots spaced 56 days apart. TCRbeta repertoire sequencing served as the tool for gauging how specific and how broad the SARS-CoV-2-reactive T cell receptors were following Ad26.COV2.S vaccination. The TCR-sequenced set comprised around 30 samples: approximately 19 Ad26.COV2.S vaccine recipients, 5 placebo recipients and 8 SARS-CoV-2 convalescent individuals. Participants in the trial were split at random into five groups of five each, receiving low-dose or high-dose Ad26.COV2.S once or twice, or else placebo on both occasions. Investigators remained blinded to trial group allocation during experiments and outcome assessment. The study at large found these results: It was noted by the authors that total T cell responses may have been underestimated by the TCR breadth and depth analyses. After vaccination, spike-specific CD8+ and CD4+ T cell responses were reported to show substantial breadth. The study was not powered for comparison of responses between vaccine doses or regimens. Higher spike-specific TCR breadth was observed in Ad26.COV2.S recipients than in placebo recipients (P = 0.0014). Vaccine and placebo recipients had comparable non-spike TCR breadth, which fits with the vaccine containing only spike.

Regarding this clone: The specificity of this receptor is unknown. Qualities for individual bases were not recorded, and no much larger clone is one base off.

The junction carries 14 bases between V and J, which are trimmed by 0 bases and 4 bases respectively. CDR1 and CDR2 are drawn from the germline V gene (reference sequence): SGHNT, YYREEE. The CDR3 measures 16 amino acids from cysteine to phenylalanine. The sequence is cut down to CDR3 DNA, 48 bases in frame from base 1. The immunoSEQ Assay was the method used to sequence TCRbeta CDR3 regions. After extraction, genomic DNA underwent amplification by bias-controlled multiplex PCR, followed by high-throughput sequencing. Processing in the source paper ran as follows. To quantify the absolute abundance of every unique TCRbeta CDR3 region, sequences were collapsed and filtered. T cell fraction was estimated by normalization of TCRbeta template counts to usable DNA, with usable DNA being measured through amplification of reference genes present in all nucleated cells. Repertoire TCRs were annotated as SARS-CoV-2-specific when V gene, CDR3 amino acid sequence and J gene were exactly matched to a known reactive TCR set. The reference SARS-CoV-2 TCR set came from MIRA and was filtered for enrichment in COVID-19-positive ImmuneCODE repertoires, removing public or cross-reactive TCRs. Using the MIRA antigens, annotated TCRs were further analysed by specific ORF or by position within an ORF. Breadth was defined as the number of annotated unique rearrangements divided by the total number of unique productive rearrangements, and depth was defined as the summed frequency of the annotated unique rearrangements. TCR breadth was compared between groups using two-sided Wilcoxon rank-sum tests. What TCRdb holds here is the immuneACCESS table cut down to in-frame rearrangements. Part of the clones is not present; checked against another copy, under half of the missing clones reflect an unresolved V gene, and the others are unexplained. For V, J and clone size, that table is used; D and trimming come from the DNA. For this sample the table gives around 300,000 clones, of which around nine tenths were detected only once. 5% of the sample goes to the ten largest clones.

This specimen's treatment or condition label, per the study, means: 19 received Ad26.COV2.S at low or high dose, single or two shots; 5 received placebo; per-sample allocation not given. For vaccine and placebo recipients, the sequenced repertoires came from samples collected on day 63 after the first injection. Between 29 July and 7 August 2020, Cohort 1b enrolled around 24 adults aged 18-55 years at one site in Boston, USA. As a vaccine, Ad26.COV2.S was a replication-incompetent adenovirus type 26 vector that expressed a prefusion-stabilized SARS-CoV-2 spike protein derived from the original Wuhan strain.

Rearrangement joined TRBV5-4 to TRBJ2-1; the D segment could be TRBD1, given 5 matching bases. The material sequenced was peripheral blood, taken in a trial of Ad26.COV2.S vaccine versus placebo. The source is a person aged 18-65 years who received the Ad26.COV2.S COVID-19 vaccine or a placebo. The CDR3 protein sequence reads: CASSLASGIEYNEQFF. The DNA is as follows: TGTGCCAGCAGCTTGGCATCAGGGATAGAATACAATGAGCAGTTCTTC. The reference TRBV5-4 and TRBJ2-1 proteins fill in what lies around the CDR3, so the full variable domain reads ETGVTQSPTHLIKTRGQQVTLRCSSQSGHNTVSWYQQALGQGPQFIFQYYREEENGRGNFPPRFSGLQFPNYSSELNVNALELDDSALYLCASSLASGIEYNEQFFGPGTRLTVL.